This T cell receptor (beta chain) was recorded in a study of radiotherapy plus CTLA-4 blockade in lung cancer. Study in general: Objective responses were documented in around 18% of patients, with disease control in 25% to 35%. Whole-study findings and limits: Early blood T cell clone dynamics reportedly forecast response best, with interferon-beta. TCR clones from tumors expanded in blood after radiotherapy plus ipilimumab.

Deletions cut 3 bases from V and 5 bases from J, with 14 bases between. Germline V gives CDR1 MDHEN, CDR2 SYDVKM. CDR3 length equals 15 residues. Some clones are missing from TCRdb's copy, which holds only in-frame ones; the method was immunoSEQ multiplex PCR. The table shows about 66,000 clones, with over 75% occurring only once. Points on this clone: Its target is unknown.

This chain uses TRBV28 with TRBJ1-3, with D tentatively TRBD1 (5 bases). The TCR originated in a human donor with non-small cell lung cancer who had a partial response to radiotherapy plus ipilimumab. The sample consisted of peripheral blood, taken from a patient treated with radiotherapy plus ipilimumab. CDR3 bases: TGTGCCAGCAGTTTCACGGGACTAAGAAGAAACACCATATATTTT. This gives the protein CASSFTGLRRNTIYF.